This TCR beta chain was retrieved from a study of graft-versus-host responses after intestinal transplantation. Across the whole study: Tacrolimus plus steroids were given to all recipients for about 3 years, preceded by anti-thymocyte globulin induction. The study, taken as a whole, reports: Graft-donor T cell macrochimerism coincided with high graft-versus-host to host-versus-graft clonal ratios in allografts. Peak GvH clone levels in circulation were associated with early post-transplant HvG declines. The marrow of recipients harbored GvH clones, and ileum or blood showed some of them first.

Comment on this clone: Its antigen is undetermined.

TCRdb keeps only in-frame clones here, not all; method: immunoSEQ multiplex PCR. The sample shows about 85,000 clones, about four fifths of them seen only once. The receptor was isolated from a human donor who received an intestinal transplant. This specimen was unstimulated CD8+ T cells sorted from spleen or lymph node cells, taken before intestinal transplant.

The CDR3 loop reads CASSEAAGVPYEQYF. CDR3 DNA sequence: TGTGCCAGCAGTGAAGCGGCAGGGGTACCCTACGAGCAGTACTTC. The chain uses TRBV2 and TRBJ2-7; weak D call: TRBD1 (6 bases). The CDR3 has 15 amino acids. From germline, CDR1 is SNHLY and CDR2 FYNNEI. Deletions cut 0 bases from V and 2 bases from J, with 11 bases between.